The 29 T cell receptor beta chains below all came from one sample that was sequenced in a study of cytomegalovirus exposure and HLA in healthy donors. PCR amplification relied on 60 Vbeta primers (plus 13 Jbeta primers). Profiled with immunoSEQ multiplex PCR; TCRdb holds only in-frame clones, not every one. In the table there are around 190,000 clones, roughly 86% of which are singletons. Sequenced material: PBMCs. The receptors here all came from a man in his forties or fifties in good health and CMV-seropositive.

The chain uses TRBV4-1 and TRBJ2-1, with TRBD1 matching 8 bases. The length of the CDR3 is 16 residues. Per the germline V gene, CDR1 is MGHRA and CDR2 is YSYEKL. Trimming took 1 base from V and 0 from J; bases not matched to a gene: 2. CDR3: CASSQGGQASYNEQFF. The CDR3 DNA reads TGCGCCAGCAGCCAAGGGGGACAGGCCTCCTACAATGAGCAGTTCTTC.

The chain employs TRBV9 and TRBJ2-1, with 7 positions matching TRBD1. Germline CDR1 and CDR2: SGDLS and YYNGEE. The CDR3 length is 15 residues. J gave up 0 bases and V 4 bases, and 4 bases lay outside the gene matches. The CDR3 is CASSPTGDSYNEQFF. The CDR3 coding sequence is TGTGCCAGCAGCCCTACAGGGGACTCCTACAATGAGCAGTTCTTC.

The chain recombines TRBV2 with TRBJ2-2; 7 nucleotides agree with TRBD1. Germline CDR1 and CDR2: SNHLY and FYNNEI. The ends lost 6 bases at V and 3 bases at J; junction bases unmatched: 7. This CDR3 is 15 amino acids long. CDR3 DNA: TGTGCCAGCAGACTAGGGACAGCCCACACCGGGGAGCTGTTTTTT. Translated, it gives CASRLGTAHTGELFF.

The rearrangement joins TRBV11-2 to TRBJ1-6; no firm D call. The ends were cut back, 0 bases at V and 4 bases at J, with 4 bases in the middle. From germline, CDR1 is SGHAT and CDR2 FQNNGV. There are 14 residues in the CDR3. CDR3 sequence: CASSLDAYNSPLHF. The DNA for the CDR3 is TGTGCCAGCAGCTTAGACGCGTATAATTCACCCCTCCACTTT.

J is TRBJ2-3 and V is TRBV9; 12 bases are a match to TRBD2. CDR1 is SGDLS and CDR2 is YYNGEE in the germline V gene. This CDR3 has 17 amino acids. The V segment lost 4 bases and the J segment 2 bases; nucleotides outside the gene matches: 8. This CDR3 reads CASSPRTSGITTDTQYF. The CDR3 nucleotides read TGTGCCAGCAGCCCCCGGACTAGCGGGATAACCACAGATACGCAGTATTTT.

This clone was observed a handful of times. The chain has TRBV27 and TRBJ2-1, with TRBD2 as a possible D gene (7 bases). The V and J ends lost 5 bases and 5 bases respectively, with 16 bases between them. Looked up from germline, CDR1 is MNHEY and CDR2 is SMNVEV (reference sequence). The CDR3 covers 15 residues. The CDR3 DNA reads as TGTGCCAGCAGTCTCCTCGGGGGGCAGAACAATGAGCAGTTCTTC. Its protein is CASSLLGGQNNEQFF.

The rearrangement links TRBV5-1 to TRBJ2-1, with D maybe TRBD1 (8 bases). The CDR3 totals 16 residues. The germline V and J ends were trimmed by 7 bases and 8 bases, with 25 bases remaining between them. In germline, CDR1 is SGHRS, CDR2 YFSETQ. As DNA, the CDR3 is TGCGCCAGCTCCGGGTCGGCTCAGGGGGCGGGGGATGAGCAGTTCTTC. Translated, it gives CASSGSAQGAGDEQFF.

The CDR3 coding sequence is TGCGCCAGCAGCCAAGACCATAGCGGGGGTATTCCGGATACGCAGTATTTT. The encoded protein is CASSQDHSGGIPDTQYF. This chain links TRBV4-1 with TRBJ2-3; the match to TRBD2 covers 9 bases. Per germline, CDR1 MGHRA and CDR2 YSYEKL. The V gene end was trimmed by 0 bases and the J gene end by 6 bases; junction bases not matched to a gene: 10. The CDR3 runs to 17 residues.

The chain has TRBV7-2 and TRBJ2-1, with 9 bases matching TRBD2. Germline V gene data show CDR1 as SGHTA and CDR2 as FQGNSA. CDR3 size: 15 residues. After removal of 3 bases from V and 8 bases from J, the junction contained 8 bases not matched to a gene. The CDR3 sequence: CASSLSSGSIDEQFF. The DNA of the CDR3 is TGTGCCAGCAGCTTGAGTAGCGGGAGTATCGATGAGCAGTTCTTC.

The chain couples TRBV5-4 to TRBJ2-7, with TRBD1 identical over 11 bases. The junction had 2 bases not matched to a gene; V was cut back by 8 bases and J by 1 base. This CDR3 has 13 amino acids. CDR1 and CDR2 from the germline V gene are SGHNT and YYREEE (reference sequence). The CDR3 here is CASGTGGSYEQYF. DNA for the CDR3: TGTGCCAGTGGGACAGGGGGATCCTACGAGCAGTACTTC.

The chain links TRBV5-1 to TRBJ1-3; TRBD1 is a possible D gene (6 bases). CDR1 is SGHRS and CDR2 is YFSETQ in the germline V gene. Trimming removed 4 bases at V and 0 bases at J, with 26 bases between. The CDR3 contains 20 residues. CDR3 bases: TGCGCCAGCAGCCCACGTGTCGGACAGTCTCGCTATCTCTCTGGAAACACCATATATTTT. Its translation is CASSPRVGQSRYLSGNTIYF.

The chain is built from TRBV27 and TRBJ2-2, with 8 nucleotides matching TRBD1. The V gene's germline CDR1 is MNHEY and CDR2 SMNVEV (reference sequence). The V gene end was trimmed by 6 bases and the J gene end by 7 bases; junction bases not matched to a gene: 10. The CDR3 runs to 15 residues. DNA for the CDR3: TGTGCCAGCAGAGTCAGGACAGGGTTGGGCGGGGAGCTGTTTTTT. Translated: CASRVRTGLGGELFF.

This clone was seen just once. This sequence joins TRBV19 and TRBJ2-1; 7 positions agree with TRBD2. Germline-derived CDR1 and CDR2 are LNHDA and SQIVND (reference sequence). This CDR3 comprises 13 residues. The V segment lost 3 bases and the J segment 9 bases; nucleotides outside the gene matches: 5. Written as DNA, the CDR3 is TGTGCCAGTAGTATTCGGGAGCGGGGTGAGCAGTTCTTC. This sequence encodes CASSIRERGEQFF.

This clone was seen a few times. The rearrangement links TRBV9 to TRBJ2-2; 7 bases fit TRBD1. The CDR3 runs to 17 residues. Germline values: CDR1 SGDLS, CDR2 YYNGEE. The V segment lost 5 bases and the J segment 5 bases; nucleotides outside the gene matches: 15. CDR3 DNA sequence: TGTGCCAGCAGACCCGACTCGCCAGGGGGTTTTACCGGGGAGCTGTTTTTT. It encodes CASRPDSPGGFTGELFF.

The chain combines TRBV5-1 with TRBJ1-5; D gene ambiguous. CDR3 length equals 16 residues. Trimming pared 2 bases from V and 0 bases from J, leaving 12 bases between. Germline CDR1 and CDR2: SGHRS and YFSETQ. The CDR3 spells CASSFLGPDSNQPQHF. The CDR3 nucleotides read TGCGCCAGCAGCTTTCTTGGGCCGGATAGCAATCAGCCCCAGCATTTT.

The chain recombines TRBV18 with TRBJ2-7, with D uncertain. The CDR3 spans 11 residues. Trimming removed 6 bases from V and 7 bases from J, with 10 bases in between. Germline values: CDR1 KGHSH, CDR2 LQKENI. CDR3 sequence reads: CASSERLEQYF. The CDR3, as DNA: TGTGCCAGCTCGGAGAGACTGGAGCAGTACTTC.

CDR3 protein: CASRGTFRSPLHF. The CDR3 coding sequence is TGTGCCAGCAGGGGGACATTCCGTTCACCCCTCCACTTT. This chain links TRBV27 with TRBJ1-6, with D tentatively TRBD1 (6 bases). The CDR3 has 13 residues. CDR1 is MNHEY and CDR2 is SMNVEV in the germline V gene (reference sequence). Trimming pared 6 bases from V and 9 bases from J, leaving 12 bases between.

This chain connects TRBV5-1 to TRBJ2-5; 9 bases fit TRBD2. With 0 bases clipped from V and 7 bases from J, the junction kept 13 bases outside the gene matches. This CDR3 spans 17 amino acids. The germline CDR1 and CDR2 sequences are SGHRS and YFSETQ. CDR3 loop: CASSLGPSPSGVGTQYF. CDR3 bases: TGCGCCAGCAGCTTGGGCCCCTCCCCTAGCGGGGTAGGGACCCAGTACTTC.

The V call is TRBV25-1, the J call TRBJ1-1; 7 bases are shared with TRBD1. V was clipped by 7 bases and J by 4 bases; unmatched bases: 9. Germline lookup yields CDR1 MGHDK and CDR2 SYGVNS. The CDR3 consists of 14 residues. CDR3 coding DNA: TGTGCCAGCAAGGAGACAGGGTTAGGCACTGAAGCTTTCTTT. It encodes CASKETGLGTEAFF.

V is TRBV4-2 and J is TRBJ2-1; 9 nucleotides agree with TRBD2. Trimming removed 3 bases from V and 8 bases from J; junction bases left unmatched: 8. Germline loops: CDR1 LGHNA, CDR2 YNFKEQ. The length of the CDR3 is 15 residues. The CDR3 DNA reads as TGTGCCAGCAGCCAGCGGGCTAGCGGGAAGGATGAGCAGTTCTTC. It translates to CASSQRASGKDEQFF.

The CDR3 loop reads CASSLTGKVTGELFF. The CDR3 DNA reads as TGTGCCAGCAGTTTAACGGGGAAGGTTACCGGGGAGCTGTTTTTT. The J gene is TRBJ2-2, the V gene TRBV27, with D perhaps TRBD2 (5 bases). Germline CDR1 and CDR2: MNHEY and SMNVEV (reference sequence). V lost 2 bases to trimming and J lost 5 bases, with 12 bases between them. This CDR3 region has 15 residues.

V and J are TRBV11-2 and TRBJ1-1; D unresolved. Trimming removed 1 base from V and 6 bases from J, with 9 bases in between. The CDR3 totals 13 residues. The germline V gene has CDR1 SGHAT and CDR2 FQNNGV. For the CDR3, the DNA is TGTGCCAGCAGCTTAGGGCAGGTAGCTGAAGCTTTCTTT. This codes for CASSLGQVAEAFF.

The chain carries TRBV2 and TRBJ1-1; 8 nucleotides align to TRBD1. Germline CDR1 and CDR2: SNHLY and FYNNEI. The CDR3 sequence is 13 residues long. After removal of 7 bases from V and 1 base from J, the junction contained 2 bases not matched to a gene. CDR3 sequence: CASTGQANTEAFF. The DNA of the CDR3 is TGTGCCAGCACGGGACAGGCGAACACTGAAGCTTTCTTT.

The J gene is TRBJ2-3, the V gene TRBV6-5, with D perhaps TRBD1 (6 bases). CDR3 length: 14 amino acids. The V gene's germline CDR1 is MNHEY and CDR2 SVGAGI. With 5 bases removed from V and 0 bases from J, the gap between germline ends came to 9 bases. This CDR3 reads CASSRDTSTDTQYF. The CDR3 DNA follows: TGTGCCAGCAGTCGGGACACTAGCACAGATACGCAGTATTTT.

CDR3 in amino acids: CASSGTDTNYGYTF. Here the CDR3 DNA reads TGTGCCAGCAGCGGGACAGACACTAACTATGGCTACACCTTC. The chain has TRBV6-5 and TRBJ1-2; the match to TRBD1 covers 7 bases. The CDR3 length is 14 residues. The ends lost 6 bases at V and 0 bases at J; junction bases unmatched: 4. CDR1 is MNHEY, CDR2 SVGAGI, per germline.

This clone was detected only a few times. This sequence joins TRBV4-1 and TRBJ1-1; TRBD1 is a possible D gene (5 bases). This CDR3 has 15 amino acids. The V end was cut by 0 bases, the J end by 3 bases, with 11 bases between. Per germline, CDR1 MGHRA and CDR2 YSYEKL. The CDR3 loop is CASSQDRGGDTEAFF. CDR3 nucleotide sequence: TGCGCCAGCAGCCAAGATCGGGGGGGGGACACTGAAGCTTTCTTT.

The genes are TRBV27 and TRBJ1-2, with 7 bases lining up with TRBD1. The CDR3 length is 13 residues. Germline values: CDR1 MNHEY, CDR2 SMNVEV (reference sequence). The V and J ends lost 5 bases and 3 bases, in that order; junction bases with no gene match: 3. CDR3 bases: TGTGCCAGCAGTCGGACAGGCTACTATGGCTACACCTTC. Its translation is CASSRTGYYGYTF.

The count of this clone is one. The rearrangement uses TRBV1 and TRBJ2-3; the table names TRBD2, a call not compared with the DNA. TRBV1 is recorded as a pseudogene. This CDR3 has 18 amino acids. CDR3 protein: CTNWVLVPPLNNTDTQYF. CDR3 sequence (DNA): TGCACCAACTGGGTTCTAGTCCCCCCCCTCAATAACACAGATACGCAGTATTTT.

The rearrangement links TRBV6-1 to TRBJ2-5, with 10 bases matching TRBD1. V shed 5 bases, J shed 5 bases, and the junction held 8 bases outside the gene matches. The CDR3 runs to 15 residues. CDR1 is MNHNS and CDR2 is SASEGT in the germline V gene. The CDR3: CASSPHLGQGETQYF. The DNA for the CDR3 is TGTGCCAGCAGTCCACACCTGGGACAGGGGGAGACCCAGTACTTC.